This T cell receptor (beta chain) was found in a study of T cells after somatic rescue of genetic block. The CDR3 has 17 residues. After removal of 2 bases from V and 1 base from J, the junction contained 8 bases not matched to a gene. Germline V gene lookup returns CDR1 KGHSH and CDR2 LQKENI. TCRdb keeps only in-frame clones here, not all; method: immunoSEQ multiplex PCR. The sample consists of roughly 120,000 clones, about 90% of them appearing once. The chain carries TRBV18 and TRBJ1-5, with TRBD1 identical over 7 bases. What was sequenced was peripheral blood mononuclear cells (PBMCs). The sequence came from a woman aged 18-35 years. CDR3 sequence: CASSPVGQGGSNQPQHF. DNA for the CDR3: TGTGCCAGCTCACCAGTGGGGCAGGGGGGGAGCAATCAGCCCCAGCATTTT.